What follows are 18 T cell receptor beta chains derived from one specimen sequenced in a study of blood T cell repertoires in COVID-19. TCRdb keeps only in-frame clones here, not all; method: immunoSEQ multiplex PCR. In the table there are a few hundred thousand clones, about 85% of which are singletons. Sequences were obtained from PBMCs or T cells enriched from blood (not recorded which). These receptor sequences come from a woman between 50 and 59 years old who had recovered from COVID-19.

This clone occurred many times. This rearrangement joins TRBV30 to TRBJ2-7; a weak D match, TRBD1 (6 bases). The germline CDR1 and CDR2 sequences are GTSNPN and SVGIG (reference sequence). This CDR3 has 16 amino acids. Between the trimmed V and J ends, which lost 5 bases and 2 bases, there was a span of 22 bases. The CDR3 DNA follows: TGTGCCTGGTCATATCGGGGACAAGGGACCCCCTACGAGCAGTACTTC. Protein: CAWSYRGQGTPYEQYF. The full variable domain, completed using reference TRBV30 and TRBJ2-7, is SQTIHQWPATLVQPVGSPLSLECTVEGTSNPNLYWYRQAAGRGLQLLFYSVGIGQISSEVPQNLSASRPQDRQFILSSKKLLLSDSGFYLCAWSYRGQGTPYEQYFGPGTRLTVT.

The V call is TRBV4-3, the J call TRBJ2-7; possible D gene TRBD1, 5 bases. V lost 1 base and J lost 3, with 13 bases in between. The germline V gene has CDR1 LGHNA and CDR2 YSLEER. This CDR3 has 15 amino acids. The CDR3 DNA is TGCGCCAGCAGCCAAGGACAGTCTAGGCGCTACGAGCAGTACTTC. Residues: CASSQGQSRRYEQYF.

This sequence joins TRBV27 and TRBJ1-6; perhaps TRBD1 as D (6 bases). CDR3 length: 16 residues. V lost 3 bases to trimming and J lost 9 bases, with 18 bases between them. Germline assignment: CDR1 MNHEY and CDR2 SMNVEV (reference sequence). This CDR3 is CASSFKAPGVFSPLHF. In nucleotides, the CDR3 is TGTGCCAGCAGTTTTAAAGCTCCAGGGGTGTTTTCACCCCTCCACTTT.

The chain links TRBV7-9 to TRBJ1-3, with D hard to call. Germline CDR1 is SEHNR and CDR2 is FQNEAQ (reference sequence). The CDR3 has 14 residues. Trimming cost V 7 bases and J 0 bases, with 10 bases left between them. The CDR3 region is CASIIGGSGNTIYF. The CDR3 nucleotides read TGTGCCAGCATCATAGGCGGCTCTGGAAACACCATATATTTT.

The chain joins TRBV15 to TRBJ1-4, with TRBD1 identical over 9 bases. The trim removed 3 bases at V and 7 bases at J, leaving 12 bases unmatched. Germline lookup yields CDR1 LNHNV and CDR2 YYDKDF (reference sequence). The CDR3 loop spans 17 amino acids. The DNA of the CDR3 is TGTGCCACCAGCAGGTTGTACCCGGGACAGGGCGGTGAAAAACTGTTTTTT. Amino acid sequence: CATSRLYPGQGGEKLFF.

A note on this clone: This specimen includes other DNA sequences encoding the same CDR3. The V call is TRBV29-1, the J call TRBJ1-1; D might be TRBD1 (5 bases). Germline CDR1 is SQVTM and CDR2 is ANQGSEA. The CDR3 runs to 11 residues. Trimming took off 4 bases at V and 5 bases at J, with 8 bases between the two ends. CDR3 sequence (DNA): TGCAGCGTTGGGGAGGGGACTGAAGCTTTCTTT. Residues: CSVGEGTEAFF.

The rearrangement joins TRBV5-1 to TRBJ1-6; D perhaps matches TRBD1 (5 bases). This CDR3 comprises 15 residues. With 0 bases removed from V and 8 bases from J, the gap between germline ends came to 12 bases. Germline CDR1 is SGHRS and CDR2 is YFSETQ. CDR3 nucleotides: TGCGCCAGCAGCTTGGCGGGGGGGAACGATTCACCCCTCCACTTT. Its protein is CASSLAGGNDSPLHF. The full variable domain, rest sourced from reference TRBV5-1 and TRBJ1-6, is KAGVTQTPRYLIKTRGQQVTLSCSPISGHRSVSWYQQTPGQGLQFLFEYFSETQRNKGNFPGRFSGRQFSNSRSEMNVSTLELGDSALYLCASSLAGGNDSPLHFGNGTRLTVT.

This clone was observed many times. This rearrangement joins TRBV9 to TRBJ2-5; 7 positions match TRBD2. The CDR3 is 15 amino acids. The germline V gene encodes CDR1 SGDLS and CDR2 YYNGEE. V shed 0 bases and J 4 bases; nucleotides not matched to a gene: 6. The CDR3 spells CASSVVAGAVETQYF. In nucleotides, the CDR3 is TGTGCCAGCAGCGTAGTCGCGGGAGCGGTAGAGACCCAGTACTTC. Variable domain in full (rest from reference TRBV9 and TRBJ2-5): DSGVTQTPKHLITATGQRVTLRCSPRSGDLSVYWYQQSLDQGLQFLIQYYNGEERAKGNILERFSAQQFPDLHSELNLSSLELGDSALYFCASSVVAGAVETQYFGPGTRLLVL.

The J gene is TRBJ2-3, the V gene TRBV27, with 10 bases fitting TRBD2. CDR3 length equals 14 residues. Germline values: CDR1 MNHEY, CDR2 SMNVEV (reference sequence). Trimming removed 6 bases from V and 1 base from J; junction bases left unmatched: 1. The CDR3 DNA sequence: TGTGCCAGCAGGGGGACTAGCGGCACAGATACGCAGTATTTT. Protein: CASRGTSGTDTQYF.

The chain uses TRBV7-2 and TRBJ2-5; TRBD2 aligns across 15 bases. The CDR3 is 17 amino acids. V dropped 6 bases and J dropped 4; count of bases not matched to a gene: 9. Germline loops: CDR1 SGHTA, CDR2 FQGNSA. CDR3 region: CASSRTSGRASVETQYF. The CDR3 coding sequence is TGTGCCAGCAGTCGGACTAGCGGGAGGGCCTCGGTAGAGACCCAGTACTTC.

This clone appeared a single time. This chain uses TRBV7-8 with TRBJ2-3; D is uncertain. CDR1 is SGHVS and CDR2 is FQNEAQ in the germline V gene. Trimming cost V 5 bases and J 6 bases, with 12 bases left between them. The CDR3 covers 13 residues. The DNA for the CDR3 is TGTGCCAGCAGCCCGAGTCTCGCCGATACGCAGTATTTT. It codes for CASSPSLADTQYF. The full variable domain, with the rest looked up from reference TRBV7-8 and TRBJ2-3, is GAGVSQSPRYKVAKRGQDVALRCDPISGHVSLFWYQQALGQGPEFLTYFQNEAQLDKSGLPSDRFFAERPEGSVSTLKIQRTQQEDSAVYLCASSPSLADTQYFGPGTRLTVL.

The chain carries TRBV28 and TRBJ2-3, with 8 bases identical to TRBD1. This CDR3 comprises 15 residues. The ends lost 6 bases at V and 6 bases at J; junction bases unmatched: 11. The germline CDR1 and CDR2 sequences are MDHEN and SYDVKM. The CDR3 loop is CASRKRDRLGDTQYF. The CDR3 nucleotides are TGTGCCAGCAGGAAACGGGACAGGTTGGGGGATACGCAGTATTTT.

The J gene is TRBJ2-1, the V gene TRBV4-3, with TRBD2 matching 11 bases. Trimming took 1 base from V and 12 from J; bases not matched to a gene: 8. The germline V gene encodes CDR1 LGHNA and CDR2 YSLEER. The CDR3 length is 15 residues. CDR3: CASSQVLAGVSGQFF. The CDR3 DNA reads as TGCGCCAGCAGCCAAGTACTAGCGGGAGTATCAGGGCAGTTCTTC.

V is TRBV28 and J is TRBJ2-1, with TRBD1 matching over 7 bases. V was pared by 5 bases and J by 0 bases, with 7 bases of the junction left unmatched. This CDR3 has 16 residues. Germline V gives CDR1 MDHEN, CDR2 SYDVKM. The DNA for the CDR3 is TGTGCCAGCAGTGCGTACAGGGGCAGCTCCTACAATGAGCAGTTCTTC. Translating gives CASSAYRGSSYNEQFF.

The rearrangement uses TRBV7-6 and TRBJ2-7, with 9 bases fitting TRBD2. Germline CDR1 and CDR2: SGHVS and FNYEAQ. The CDR3 sequence is 14 residues long. V lost 2 bases and J lost 1; bases outside the gene matches: 0. CDR3 region: CASSLTSGSYEQYF. The CDR3 DNA reads TGTGCCAGCAGCTTAACTAGCGGGTCCTACGAGCAGTACTTC.

V usage is TRBV6-5 and J usage is TRBJ2-7; the match to TRBD1 covers 7 bases. Germline V lookup: CDR1 MNHEY, CDR2 SVGAGI. Trimming cost V 2 bases and J 4 bases; bases outside gene matches: 8. The CDR3 is made up of 15 amino acids. The CDR3 spells CASSYGDSAVYEQYF. Here the CDR3 DNA reads TGTGCCAGCAGTTACGGGGACAGCGCCGTTTACGAGCAGTACTTC.

This clone was recorded only once. This chain connects TRBV7-2 to TRBJ2-5; 9 positions agree with TRBD1. The J segment lost 5 bases and the V segment lost 5 bases, leaving 9 bases of the junction unmatched. The V gene's germline CDR1 is SGHTA and CDR2 FQGNSA. The CDR3 covers 15 residues. For the CDR3, the DNA is TGTGCCAGCAGCATCTCTCGGGACAGGGTGGAGACCCAGTACTTC. Translation gives CASSISRDRVETQYF. The full variable domain, rest sourced from reference TRBV7-2 and TRBJ2-5, is GAGVSQSPSNKVTEKGKDVELRCDPISGHTALYWYRQSLGQGLEFLIYFQGNSAPDKSGLPSDRFSAERTGGSVSTLTIQRTQQEDSAVYLCASSISRDRVETQYFGPGTRLLVL.

The chain is built from TRBV18 and TRBJ2-7; the match to TRBD1 covers 10 bases. Germline assignment: CDR1 KGHSH and CDR2 LQKENI. The CDR3 is 16 residues long. V was clipped by 4 bases and J by 2 bases; unmatched bases: 8. CDR3 region: CASSLSRDRGAYEQYF. CDR3 coding DNA: TGTGCCAGCTCACTCAGCCGGGACAGGGGTGCCTACGAGCAGTACTTC. Full variable domain (rest looked up from reference TRBV18 and TRBJ2-7): NAGVMQNPRHLVRRRGQEARLRCSPMKGHSHVYWYRQLPEEGLKFMVYLQKENIIDESGMPKERFSAEFPKEGPSILRIQQVVRGDSAAYFCASSLSRDRGAYEQYFGPGTRLTVT.